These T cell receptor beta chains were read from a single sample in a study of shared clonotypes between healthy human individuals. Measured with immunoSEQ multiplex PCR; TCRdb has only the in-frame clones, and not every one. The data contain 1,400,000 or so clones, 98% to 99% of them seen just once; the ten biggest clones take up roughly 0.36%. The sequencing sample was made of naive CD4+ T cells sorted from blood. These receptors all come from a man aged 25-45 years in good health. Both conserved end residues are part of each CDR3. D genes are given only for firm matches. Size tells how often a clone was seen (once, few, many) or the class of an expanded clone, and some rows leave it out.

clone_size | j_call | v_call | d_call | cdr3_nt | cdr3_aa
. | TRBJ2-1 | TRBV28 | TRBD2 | TGTGCCAGCAGTTTGTTCGCGGGGGTACTGTACAATGAGCAGTTCTTC | CASSLFAGVLYNEQFF
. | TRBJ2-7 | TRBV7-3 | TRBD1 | TGTGCCAGCAGCCGCCTGGGGACAGGGGTTCACGAGCAGTACTTC | CASSRLGTGVHEQYF
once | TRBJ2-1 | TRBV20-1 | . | TGCAGTGCCGCACCTGGCAATGAGCAGTTCTTC | CSAAPGNEQFF
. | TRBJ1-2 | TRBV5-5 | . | TGTGCCAGCAGCGCCAGACCCAACTATGGCTACACCTTC | CASSARPNYGYTF
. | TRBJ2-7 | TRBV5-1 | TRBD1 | TGCGCCAGCAGTTACGAACCGGGACAGGGTTACGACGAGCAGTACTTC | CASSYEPGQGYDEQYF
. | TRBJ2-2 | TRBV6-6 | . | TGTGCCAGCAGTTCAGGACTGAGGGCCCTCCCCGGGGAGCTGTTTTTT | CASSSGLRALPGELFF
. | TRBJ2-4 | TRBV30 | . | TGTGCCTGGAGTGTCAAAGCCAAAAACATTCAGTACTTC | CAWSVKAKNIQYF
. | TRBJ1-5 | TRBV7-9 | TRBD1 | TGTGCCAGCAGCTTAGTAGGGACAGGCGCTCATCAGCCCCAGCATTTT | CASSLVGTGAHQPQHF
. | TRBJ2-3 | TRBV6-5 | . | TGTGCCACCCAAGACAGACCTGGTAGCACAGATACGCAGTATTTT | CATQDRPGSTDTQYF
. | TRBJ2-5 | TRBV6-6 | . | TGTGCCAGCGCAATGGCCCAAGAGACCCAGTACTTC | CASAMAQETQYF
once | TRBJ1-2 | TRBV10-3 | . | TGTGCCATCGCGACCCCGTTGGAAGGTGGTGGCTACACCTTC | CAIATPLEGGGYTF
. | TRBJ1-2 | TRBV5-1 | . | TGCGCCAGCAGCTTGGACCGGGACTCGGTGCACACCTTC | CASSLDRDSVHTF
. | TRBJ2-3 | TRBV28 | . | TGTGCCAGCACCCTAGGCAGCACAGATACGCAGTATTTT | CASTLGSTDTQYF
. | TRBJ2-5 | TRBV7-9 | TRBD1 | TGTGCCAGCAGAACCGGGACAGGGGAATTTGAGACCCAGTACTTC | CASRTGTGEFETQYF
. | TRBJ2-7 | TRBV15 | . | TGTGCCACCAGCAGAGATCCGATGTACGAGCAGTACTTC | CATSRDPMYEQYF
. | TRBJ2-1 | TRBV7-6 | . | TGTGCCAGCAGCTTAGCCCCCCAGGCTAGCCTCTACAATGAGCAGTTCTTC | CASSLAPQASLYNEQFF
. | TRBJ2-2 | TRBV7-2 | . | TGTGCCAGCAGCTTAGGAGAGGGCACCGGGGAGCTGTTTTTT | CASSLGEGTGELFF
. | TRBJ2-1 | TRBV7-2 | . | TGTGCCAGCAGCCTAGGGTACAGGGATGAGCAGTTCTTC | CASSLGYRDEQFF
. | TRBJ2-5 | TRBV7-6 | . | TGTGCCAGCAGCTTAGATATCGAGACCCAGTACTTC | CASSLDIETQYF
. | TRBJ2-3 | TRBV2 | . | TGTGCCAGCAGTGATATCCTAGGCACAGATACGCAGTATTTT | CASSDILGTDTQYF
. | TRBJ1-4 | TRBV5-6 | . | TGTGCCAGCAGCTTTGTGGGCGGAGGTGCTAATGAAAAACTGTTTTTT | CASSFVGGGANEKLFF
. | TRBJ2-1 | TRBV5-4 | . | TGTGCCAGCAGTTGGGTTGGGAGCGCGAATGAGCAGTTCTTC | CASSWVGSANEQFF
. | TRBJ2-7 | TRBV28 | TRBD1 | TGTGCCAGCAGACCGGGACAGGGCGGAGCGAGCGAGCAGTACTTC | CASRPGQGGASEQYF
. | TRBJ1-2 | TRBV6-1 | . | TGTGCCAGCAGTGAACAGGAGTATGGCTACACCTTC | CASSEQEYGYTF
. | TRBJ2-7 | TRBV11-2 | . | TGTGCCAGCAGCCTAGTAGGGGGATCCGTAACCTACGAGCAGTACTTC | CASSLVGGSVTYEQYF
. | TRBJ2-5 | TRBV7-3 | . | TGTGCCAGCAGCCAGGGATCTCAAGAGACCCAGTACTTC | CASSQGSQETQYF
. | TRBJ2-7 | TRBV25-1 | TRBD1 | TGTGCCAGCAGTGAACCGGGACAGGGTCACGAGCAGTACTTC | CASSEPGQGHEQYF
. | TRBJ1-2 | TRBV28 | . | TGTGCCAGCAGTTTCTTAGGCAACTATGGCTACACCTTC | CASSFLGNYGYTF
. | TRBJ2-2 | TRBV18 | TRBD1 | TGTGCCAGCTCACCTCTCAGGGGGCCTCAGAACACCGGGGAGCTGTTTTTT | CASSPLRGPQNTGELFF
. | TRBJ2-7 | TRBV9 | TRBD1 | TGTGCCAGCAGCGCCAGCGAGGGACAGGGGGCGCAGCAGTACTTC | CASSASEGQGAQQYF
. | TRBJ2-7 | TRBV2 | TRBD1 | TGTGCCAGCAAACCGGGACAGGGTGCTTTTGAGCAGTACTTC | CASKPGQGAFEQYF
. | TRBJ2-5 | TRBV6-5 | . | TGTGCCAGCAGTTACGACAGGCCCGACCTAGGGACCCAGTACTTC | CASSYDRPDLGTQYF
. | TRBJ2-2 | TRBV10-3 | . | TGTGCCATCAGTGAAAGGGGGTCGGCCAACACCGGGGAGCTGTTTTTT | CAISERGSANTGELFF